This T cell receptor beta chain comes out of a study of read filtering for tumor transcriptome and immune sequencing. At the level of the study: IR-seq gave about 4.05 to 11 million TCR reads per sample; RNA-seq gave about 80 to 1273.

The library was built from about 0.4 ug RNA with molecular barcoded adaptors for alpha/delta and beta/gamma chains. TCRdb re-analysed the reads in MiXCR, keeping a single row per CDR3 protein. The sample includes roughly 82,000 distinct CDR3 sequences, approximately 13% of them seen just once. This CDR3 comprises 12 residues. V lost 3 bases to trimming and J lost 10 bases, with 7 bases between them. The germline V gene has CDR1 MDHEN and CDR2 SYDVKM. This clonotype originated in a donor aged 40 or over with multiple myeloma. The specimen sequenced was a population of CD138-negative cells sorted from bone marrow. V gene TRBV28 combines with J gene TRBJ1-6; D is uncertain. This CDR3 is CASSLKASPLHF. DNA for the CDR3: TGTGCCAGCAGTTTGAAGGCCTCACCCCTCCACTTT.